This TCR beta chain was found in a study of identical twins. Each CDR3 protein is one row after TCRdb ran MiXCR on the 5' RACE reads. The sample contains approximately 230,000 distinct CDR3 sequences, 6% to 7% of which appear only once. The CDR3 length is 12 residues. Trimming left V 3 bases short and J 3 bases short, with 6 bases between. The V gene's germline CDR1 is SGHDT and CDR2 YYEEEE. This clonotype has a count of ten or more. This same sample was also taken into another study, of T cells expressing NK-cell markers.

The genes are TRBV5-6 and TRBJ2-5; D is undetermined. The sample comprised CD8+ T cells sorted from blood. This clonotype was obtained from a woman aged 18-29 years in good health. CDR3 in amino acids: CASSSLEETQYF. In DNA, the CDR3 is TGTGCCAGCAGCTCGTTAGAAGAGACCCAGTACTTC.